The T cell receptor (beta chain) described here comes from a study of beta chain features in type 1 diabetes. Study-wide points: Among all four CD4+ subsets, Type 1 diabetes patients had TCRB CDR3s that were moderately but significantly shorter.

Every bit of the isolated RNA underwent reverse transcription, so sequencing read expressed TCRB transcripts. Profiling relied on immunoSEQ multiplex PCR, and the TCRdb table lists in-frame clones only, not all of them. The data hold hundreds of thousands of clones, with 13% observed a single time. In regard to this clone: Antigen specificity is unknown.

Sorted populations all had greater than 95% purity. The V end lost 5 bases, the J end lost 8 bases, and 12 bases lay between the germline ends. The CDR3 loop spans 11 amino acids. The germline V gene encodes CDR1 GTSNPN and CDR2 SVGIG (reference sequence). Input material: naive CD4+ T cells from blood. The V and J genes are TRBV30 and TRBJ1-2; the D gene is possibly TRBD1 (6 bases). This TCR derives from a man younger than 35 with type 1 diabetes. The CDR3: CAWLQGYGYTF. CDR3 sequence (DNA): TGTGCCTGGCTACAGGGTTACGGCTACACCTTC.